This TCR beta chain came from a study of OX40 agonist ivuxolimab in advanced cancers. Findings of the study overall: In CD8+ T cells, expanded clones were on average more numerous than in CD4+.

As concerns this clone: Its antigen is as yet unknown.

Sequencing used immunoSEQ multiplex PCR; TCRdb keeps in-frame clones, though not all of them. The data contain tens of thousands of clones, roughly nine tenths of them singletons. Germline CDR1 and CDR2: LNHNV and YYDKDF (reference sequence). Trimming left V 4 bases short and J 2 bases short, with 15 bases between. CDR3 size: 16 residues. Sequences were derived from CD4+ or CD8+ T cells sorted from blood, sampled in a trial of the OX40 agonist ivuxolimab. The chain combines TRBV15 with TRBJ1-3; possible D gene TRBD1, 6 bases. This TCR derives from an adult with an advanced solid tumor such as melanoma, head and neck, liver or kidney cancer. CDR3 sequence: CATSKGEQGTGNTIYF. The CDR3 DNA is TGTGCCACCAGCAAGGGGGAACAGGGTACTGGAAACACCATATATTTT.